This T cell receptor beta chain was sequenced during a study of glioma-infiltrating T cells. CDR3 length equals 11 residues. Germline V gene data show CDR1 as MNHNS and CDR2 as SASEGT. V gave up 5 bases and J gave up 2 bases, with 4 bases separating them. This clonotype was counted at least ten times. Its antigen is not known. Study-level results: CDR3 overlap between tissue and blood was very small. Non-neoplastic patients had below-expected tissue-blood divergence, while all gliomas exceeded expectation.

Amplification of TCR alpha and beta CDR3 regions from RNA used iRepertoire nested multiplex PCR. For one-step reverse transcription and amplification, about 85-400 ng of tissue mRNA or PBMC total RNA was used. TCRdb redid the calling of the multiplex PCR reads with MiXCR, one entry per CDR3 protein. In the table there are approximately 110,000 distinct CDR3 sequences, less than 30% of which are singletons. The chain uses TRBV6-1 and TRBJ2-7; D uncertain. The source material was glioma tissue, nonneoplastic brain tissue, or PBMCs (not recorded which). The sequence came from a human donor with low-grade glioma or glioblastoma, undergoing nonglioma brain surgery, or in good health (not recorded which). The CDR3 protein is CASSLPYEQYF. The CDR3 nucleotides read TGTGCCAGCAGTCTCCCCTACGAGCAGTACTTC.